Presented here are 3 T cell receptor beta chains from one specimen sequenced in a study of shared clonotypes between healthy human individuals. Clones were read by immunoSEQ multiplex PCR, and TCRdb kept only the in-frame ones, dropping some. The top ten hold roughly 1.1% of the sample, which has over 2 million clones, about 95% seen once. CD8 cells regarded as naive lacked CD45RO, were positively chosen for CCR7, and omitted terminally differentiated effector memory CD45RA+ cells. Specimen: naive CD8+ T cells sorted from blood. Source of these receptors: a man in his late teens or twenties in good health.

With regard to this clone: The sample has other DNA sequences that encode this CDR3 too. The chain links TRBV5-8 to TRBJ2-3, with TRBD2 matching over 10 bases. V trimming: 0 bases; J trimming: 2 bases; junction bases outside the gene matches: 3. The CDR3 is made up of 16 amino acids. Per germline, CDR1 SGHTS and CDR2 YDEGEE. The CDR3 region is CASSLGLAGHTDTQYF. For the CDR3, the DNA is TGTGCCAGCAGCTTGGGACTAGCGGGCCACACAGATACGCAGTATTTT.

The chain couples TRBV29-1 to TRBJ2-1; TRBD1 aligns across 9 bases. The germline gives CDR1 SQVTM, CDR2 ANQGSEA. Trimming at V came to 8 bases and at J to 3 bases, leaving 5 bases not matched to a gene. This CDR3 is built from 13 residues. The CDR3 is CSPTGGDYNEQFF. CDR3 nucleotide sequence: TGCAGCCCGACAGGGGGAGACTACAATGAGCAGTTCTTC.

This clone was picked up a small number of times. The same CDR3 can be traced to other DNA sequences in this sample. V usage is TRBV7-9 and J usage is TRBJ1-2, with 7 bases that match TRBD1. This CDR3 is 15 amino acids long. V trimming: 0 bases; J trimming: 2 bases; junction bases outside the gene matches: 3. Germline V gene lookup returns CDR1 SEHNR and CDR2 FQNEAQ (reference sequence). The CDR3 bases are TGTGCCAGCAGCTTAGCGGGGACAGAAAACTATGGCTACACCTTC. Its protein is CASSLAGTENYGYTF. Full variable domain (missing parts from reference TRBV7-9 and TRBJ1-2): DTGVSQNPRHKITKRGQNVTFRCDPISEHNRLYWYRQTLGQGPEFLTYFQNEAQLEKSRLLSDRFSAERPKGSFSTLEIQRTEQGDSAMYLCASSLAGTENYGYTFGSGTRLTVV.